This TCR beta chain was identified during a study of T cells in tuberculosis. General study results and limits: Cases with active tuberculosis were adults, while controls were adolescents.

The method was immunoSEQ multiplex PCR; TCRdb's version includes in-frame clones alone and lacks a portion of them. Of roughly 34,000 clones in the sample, about 90% were seen once. On this clone itself: Its antigen is not known.

Unsorted cryopreserved PBMC were sequenced, averaging around 100,000 T cells per clinical donor. Germline CDR1 and CDR2: KGHSH and LQKENI. The CDR3 is 15 residues long. J was trimmed by 5 bases and V by 4 bases; bases with no gene match: 7. The source of this sequence is a donor aged 10 to 29 with latent tuberculosis or without tuberculosis infection. Some clones in this sample may be carry-over from other donors' samples. The sample comprised PBMCs. The chain uses TRBV18 and TRBJ2-2; 7 bases are a match to TRBD1. The CDR3 reads CASSLDRVGTGELFF. CDR3 coding DNA: TGTGCCAGCTCACTTGACAGGGTTGGAACCGGGGAGCTGTTTTTT. Filled out from reference TRBV18 and TRBJ2-2, the complete variable domain reads NAGVMQNPRHLVRRRGQEARLRCSPMKGHSHVYWYRQLPEEGLKFMVYLQKENIIDESGMPKERFSAEFPKEGPSILRIQQVVRGDSAAYFCASSLDRVGTGELFFGEGSRLTVL.